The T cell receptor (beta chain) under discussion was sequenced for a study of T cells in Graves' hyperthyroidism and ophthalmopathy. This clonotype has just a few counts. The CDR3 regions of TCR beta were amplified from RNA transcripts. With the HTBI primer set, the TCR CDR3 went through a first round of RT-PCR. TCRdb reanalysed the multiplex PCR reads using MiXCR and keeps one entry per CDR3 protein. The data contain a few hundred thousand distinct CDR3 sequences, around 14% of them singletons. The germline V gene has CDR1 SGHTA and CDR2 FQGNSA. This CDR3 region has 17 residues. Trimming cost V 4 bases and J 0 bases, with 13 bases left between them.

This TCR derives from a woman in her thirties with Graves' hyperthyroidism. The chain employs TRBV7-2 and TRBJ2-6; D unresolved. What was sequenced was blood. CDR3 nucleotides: TGTGCCAGCAGCTCTACTTGGGTGGGCTCTGGGGCCAACGTCCTGACTTTC. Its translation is CASSSTWVGSGANVLTF.